This T cell receptor (beta chain) was identified during a study of T cells after posttransplantation cyclophosphamide. Treatment was busulfan-fludarabine conditioning, a marrow graft, and cyclophosphamide on days +3 and +4. J gave up 4 bases and V 5 bases, and 11 bases lay outside the gene matches. Germline assignment: CDR1 SNHLY and CDR2 FYNNEI. This CDR3 contains 16 residues. Clones were read by immunoSEQ multiplex PCR, and TCRdb kept only the in-frame ones, dropping some. The sample consists of about 43,000 clones, 90% of them appearing once. The rearrangement links TRBV2 to TRBJ2-1; TRBD2 aligns across 7 bases. The TCR was taken from a male patient aged 60-70 years who received an allogeneic stem cell transplant from a related donor and was CMV-positive. Certain T cells may be donor cells from the graft. The sequenced sample was PBMCs, obtained around 67 days after allogeneic stem cell transplant with posttransplant cyclophosphamide. In DNA form, the CDR3 reads TGTGCCAGCAGTCTTTCCGGGGGGACCTTTTACAATGAGCAGTTCTTC. This encodes CASSLSGGTFYNEQFF.